What follows are 26 T cell receptor beta chains derived from one specimen sequenced in a study of PD-L1 blockade in urothelial cancer. Some clones are missing from TCRdb's copy, which holds only in-frame ones; the method was immunoSEQ multiplex PCR. The sample includes under 50,000 clones, around 86% of them seen just once. Regarding time point: pretreatment peripheral blood. Source: PBMCs, taken around atezolizumab (anti-PD-L1) treatment. The receptors were sampled from a man in his forties or fifties with urothelial cancer.

The V call is TRBV7-2, the J call TRBJ2-2; D not certain. This CDR3 has 15 residues. The germline CDR1 and CDR2 sequences are SGHTA and FQGNSA. Trimming left V 5 bases short and J 4 bases short, with 14 bases between. CDR3 coding DNA: TGTGCCAGCAGCCAGCAGACTGGAGTCACCGGGGAGCTGTTTTTT. Translated, it gives CASSQQTGVTGELFF.

The rearrangement joins TRBV30 to TRBJ2-7; D perhaps matches TRBD2 (6 bases). There are 14 residues in the CDR3. Looked up from germline, CDR1 is GTSNPN and CDR2 is SVGIG (reference sequence). Trimming pared 0 bases from V and 1 base from J, leaving 10 bases between. As DNA, the CDR3 is TGTGCCTGGAGTGTTGGGGGAGGTTCCTACGAGCAGTACTTC. This encodes CAWSVGGGSYEQYF.

The rearrangement uses TRBV25-1 and TRBJ1-2; 9 bases fit TRBD1. V gave up 4 bases and J gave up 6 bases; unmatched junction bases: 3. The length of the CDR3 is 13 residues. Germline CDR1 is MGHDK and CDR2 is SYGVNS. The DNA of the CDR3 is TGTGCCAGCAGTGGGGACAGGGTGAATGGCTACACCTTC. Protein sequence: CASSGDRVNGYTF.

The genes are TRBV5-1 and TRBJ2-7; 9 nucleotides match TRBD2. CDR3 size: 15 residues. CDR1 SGHRS and CDR2 YFSETQ come from the germline V gene. Trimming removed 5 bases from V and 5 bases from J; junction bases left unmatched: 11. The CDR3 reads CASSSLWREGDEQYF. CDR3 nucleotides: TGCGCCAGCAGTTCGCTCTGGCGGGAGGGCGACGAGCAGTACTTC.

The V gene is TRBV5-1, the J gene TRBJ1-2, with no clear D. The V gene's germline CDR1 is SGHRS and CDR2 YFSETQ. CDR3 size: 15 residues. Trimming took 6 bases from V and 0 from J, leaving 15 bases between them. The CDR3, as DNA: TGCGCCAGCATCCTTATCCCCGGGACTAACTATGGCTACACCTTC. This gives the protein CASILIPGTNYGYTF.

V and J are TRBV11-2 and TRBJ2-5; 13 bases line up with TRBD2. The CDR3 contains 16 residues. With V trimmed by 5 bases and J by 4 bases, 7 bases remained unmatched. The germline V gene encodes CDR1 SGHAT and CDR2 FQNNGV. The chain's CDR3 is CASSPGLAGVRETQYF. DNA of the CDR3: TGTGCCAGCAGCCCTGGACTAGCGGGAGTAAGAGAGACCCAGTACTTC.

CDR3 sequence reads: CASSQADTQYF. The CDR3 DNA sequence: TGCGCCAGCAGCCAGGCAGATACGCAGTATTTT. The chain has TRBV5-1 and TRBJ2-3; no clear D. This CDR3 has 11 residues. CDR1 is SGHRS and CDR2 is YFSETQ in the germline V gene. V was pared by 4 bases and J by 4 bases, with 4 bases between.

The CDR3 DNA reads TGTGCCACCAGCAGAGATGTGGCTGAGCAGTTCTTC. Translation: CATSRDVAEQFF. V and J are TRBV15 and TRBJ2-1; D is ambiguous. This CDR3 contains 12 residues. Between the trimmed V and J ends, which lost 0 bases and 9 bases, there was a span of 6 bases. Germline loops: CDR1 LNHNV, CDR2 YYDKDF (reference sequence).

J is TRBJ1-1 and V is TRBV19, with D perhaps TRBD1 (6 bases). V was clipped by 2 bases and J by 6 bases, with 16 bases between them. This CDR3 region has 15 residues. Germline-derived CDR1 and CDR2 are LNHDA and SQIVND (reference sequence). CDR3 sequence (DNA): TGTGCCAGTAGTATATCTACAGGGCTAAGCGCTGAAGCTTTCTTT. It translates to CASSISTGLSAEAFF.

The CDR3 DNA is TGTGCCAGCAGTTACTCGAGTTATAATTCACCCCTCCACTTT. As protein: CASSYSSYNSPLHF. The chain uses TRBV6-6 and TRBJ1-6; D is unclear. Germline V gene data show CDR1 as MNHNY and CDR2 as SVGAGI (reference sequence). V lost 0 bases and J lost 4, with 4 bases in between. CDR3 length equals 14 residues.

The J gene is TRBJ2-2, the V gene TRBV5-1; 8 positions agree with TRBD1. J was trimmed by 3 bases and V by 5 bases; bases with no gene match: 3. CDR1 SGHRS and CDR2 YFSETQ come from the germline V gene. The CDR3 runs 14 residues. The CDR3 DNA sequence: TGCGCCAGCAGGGACAGGGCCGACACCGGGGAGCTGTTTTTT. Protein: CASRDRADTGELFF.

The V gene is TRBV7-2, the J gene TRBJ1-5; 7 nucleotides agree with TRBD1. The CDR3 is 15 residues long. Per germline, CDR1 SGHTA and CDR2 FQGNSA. V gave up 4 bases and J gave up 5 bases; unmatched junction bases: 8. Written as DNA, the CDR3 is TGTGCCAGCAGCTCCCAGGGACAGCTATATCAGCCCCAGCATTTT. It is translated as CASSSQGQLYQPQHF.

DNA of the CDR3: TGTGCTAGTGGTTTTGAGTACGGGGAGCTGTTTTTT. As protein: CASGFEYGELFF. V and J are TRBV12-5 and TRBJ2-2, with D unresolved. The CDR3 contains 12 residues. The V and J ends lost 3 bases and 7 bases respectively, with 6 bases between them. Per germline, CDR1 LGHNT and CDR2 FRNRAP.

The chain carries TRBV2 and TRBJ1-4, with 9 bases aligning to TRBD1. This CDR3 has 14 residues. Losses at the gene ends were 6 bases for V and 5 bases for J; bases not matched to a gene: 4. Germline CDR1 and CDR2: SNHLY and FYNNEI. The CDR3, as DNA: TGTGCCAGCAGAGCCGGGACAGGGAATGAAAAACTGTTTTTT. Amino acids: CASRAGTGNEKLFF.

This rearrangement joins TRBV5-1 to TRBJ2-5; D possibly corresponds to TRBD2 (6 bases). The CDR3 is 16 amino acids. Trimming left V 2 bases short and J 7 bases short, with 21 bases between. Germline V CDR1 and CDR2: SGHRS, YFSETQ. The CDR3 spells CASSFDPPGTGGTQYF. The CDR3 DNA sequence: TGCGCCAGCAGCTTTGATCCTCCCGGGACTGGAGGGACCCAGTACTTC.

In its sample, this clone is medium-sized. DNA of the CDR3: TGCAGCCTTGGACAGGGCGGGAACTATGGCTACACCTTC. Its translation: CSLGQGGNYGYTF. The J gene is TRBJ1-2, the V gene TRBV29-1; TRBD1 aligns across 8 bases. This CDR3 has 13 amino acids. Losses at the gene ends were 8 bases for V and 2 bases for J; bases not matched to a gene: 7. Germline V CDR1 and CDR2: SQVTM, ANQGSEA.

This chain links TRBV6-5 with TRBJ2-3; TRBD1 matches 7 bases. The CDR3 length is 15 residues. The V gene's germline CDR1 is MNHEY and CDR2 SVGAGI. The trim removed 5 bases at V and 1 base at J, leaving 6 bases unmatched. The CDR3 region is CASSPGTAGTDTQYF. CDR3 bases: TGTGCCAGCAGTCCCGGGACAGCCGGCACAGATACGCAGTATTTT.

The chain couples TRBV19 to TRBJ2-7; 8 nucleotides align to TRBD1. CDR1 and CDR2 (germline): LNHDA, SQIVND (reference sequence). The ends lost 5 bases at V and 7 bases at J; junction bases unmatched: 10. The CDR3 extends over 14 amino acids. For the CDR3, the DNA is TGTGCCAGTAGTGGGACAGGCTCATCGGGGGAGCAGTACTTC. Amino acid sequence: CASSGTGSSGEQYF.

The chain is built from TRBV9 and TRBJ2-2; 9 bases align to TRBD1. V shed 5 bases and J 4 bases; nucleotides not matched to a gene: 6. The CDR3 extends over 15 amino acids. In germline, CDR1 is SGDLS, CDR2 YYNGEE. The CDR3 reads CASSALDRGTGELFF. CDR3 sequence (DNA): TGTGCCAGCAGTGCCCTGGACAGGGGCACCGGGGAGCTGTTTTTT.

The genes are TRBV4-1 and TRBJ2-3; possibly TRBD1 for D (7 bases). Germline CDR1 reads MGHRA; CDR2 reads YSYEKL. The V and J ends lost 2 bases and 2 bases respectively, with 11 bases between them. This CDR3 region has 15 residues. CDR3 residues: CASSQQGGVTDTQYF. The CDR3 bases are TGCGCCAGCAGCCAACAGGGGGGTGTCACAGATACGCAGTATTTT.

The chain links TRBV21-1 to TRBJ2-4; the D call of TRBD2 is as the table states it, not checked on the DNA. TRBV21-1 counts as a pseudogene. The CDR3 runs to 17 residues. The CDR3: CASAGGFRAVAKNIQYF. DNA of the CDR3: TGTGCCAGCGCTGGGGGGTTTAGGGCAGTAGCCAAAAACATTCAGTACTTC.

The V gene is TRBV5-1, the J gene TRBJ2-5; D unresolved. The CDR3 spans 13 residues. Germline V gene data show CDR1 as SGHRS and CDR2 as YFSETQ. V was clipped by 1 base and J by 5 bases, with 9 bases between them. In nucleotides, the CDR3 is TGCGCCAGCAGCTTGTACGTGCGGGAGACCCAGTACTTC. This gives the protein CASSLYVRETQYF.

The chain employs TRBV5-1 and TRBJ2-7; D uncertain. In germline, CDR1 is SGHRS, CDR2 YFSETQ. Trimming shortened V by 3 bases and J by 6 bases, and 16 bases separated the two germline ends. This CDR3 contains 14 residues. CDR3 sequence: CASSSITGVGEQYF. The CDR3 DNA reads TGCGCCAGCAGCTCGATTACTGGAGTAGGCGAGCAGTACTTC.

This chain links TRBV18 with TRBJ1-1, with a possible D match to TRBD1 (5 bases). This CDR3 region has 15 residues. Trimming took off 1 base at V and 0 bases at J, with 9 bases between the two ends. Germline values: CDR1 KGHSH, CDR2 LQKENI. In DNA, the CDR3 is TGTGCCAGCTCACCACAGGGGATCTTGAACACTGAAGCTTTCTTT. This sequence encodes CASSPQGILNTEAFF.

V gene TRBV5-1 combines with J gene TRBJ2-3, with 9 bases lining up with TRBD2. CDR1 SGHRS and CDR2 YFSETQ come from the germline V gene. The junction had 9 bases not matched to a gene; V was cut back by 4 bases and J by 0 bases. This CDR3 has 17 amino acids. CDR3 loop: CASSLEPSGASTDTQYF. DNA of the CDR3: TGCGCCAGCAGCCTCGAGCCTAGCGGGGCTAGCACAGATACGCAGTATTTT.

V gene TRBV11-2 combines with J gene TRBJ1-5, with D maybe TRBD1 (6 bases). Trimming shortened V by 5 bases and J by 1 base, and 12 bases separated the two germline ends. Germline V lookup: CDR1 SGHAT, CDR2 FQNNGV. This CDR3 is 15 amino acids long. CDR3: CASSESDSSNQPQHF. CDR3 in DNA: TGTGCCAGCAGCGAATCGGACAGCAGCAATCAGCCCCAGCATTTT.